The source of this T cell receptor beta chain is a study of radiotherapy plus CTLA-4 blockade in lung cancer. Notes on the study in general: Subsequent to radiotherapy plus ipilimumab, tumor-derived TCR clones underwent expansion in blood.

The CDR3 length is 14 residues. Germline CDR1 and CDR2: MNHEY and SVGAGI. V lost 7 bases, J lost 1 base, and 13 bases lay in between. Note on this clone: The antigen is undetermined.

Profiling relied on immunoSEQ multiplex PCR, and the TCRdb table lists in-frame clones only, not all of them. Of around 91,000 clones in the sample, almost 90% were seen once. Sequencing was performed on peripheral blood, taken from a patient treated with radiotherapy plus ipilimumab. The chain links TRBV6-5 to TRBJ1-2; D gene uncertain. The sequence was collected from a human donor with non-small cell lung cancer that progressed on radiotherapy plus ipilimumab. The CDR3 protein is CASNTPGRNYGYTF. CDR3 coding DNA: TGTGCCAGCAACACCCCTGGGCGTAACTATGGCTACACCTTC.